A single sample is the source of the 2 T cell receptor beta chains below, sequenced in a study of monozygotic twins with inflammatory bowel disease. TCRdb reprocessed the 5' RACE reads; each CDR3 protein has one entry and no DNA is given. The sample's table shows some 330,000 distinct CDR3 sequences. The specimen sequenced was blood. The receptors here all came from a human donor with ulcerative colitis or Crohn's disease, or a healthy co-twin of an affected twin (not recorded which).

This chain links TRBV9 with TRBJ1-2; no DNA is available, so the TRBD1 call from TCRdb remains unchecked. CDR3 length: 16 amino acids. CDR1 and CDR2 (germline): SGDLS, YYNGEE. CDR3: CASSVGGGQEAYGYTF.

The chain has TRBV12-3 or TRBV12-4 and TRBJ2-5; TCRdb's D call, TRBD1, is unchecked because there is no DNA. The CDR3 runs 14 residues. The CDR3 here is CASSFGQDQETQYF.